A selection of T cell receptor beta chains follows, all from one sample in a study of glioma-infiltrating T cells. TCRdb reanalysed the multiplex PCR reads using MiXCR and keeps one entry per CDR3 protein. The data hold 85,000 to 110,000 distinct CDR3 sequences, with about 28% observed a single time. Material for sequencing was glioma tissue, nonneoplastic brain tissue, or PBMCs (not recorded which). The receptors stem from a human donor with low-grade glioma or glioblastoma, undergoing nonglioma brain surgery, or in good health (not recorded which). Each CDR3 is given with its conserved first and last residue. D genes are given only for firm matches. The size of a clone is reported for some rows only, either as once, few or many, or as a class for expanded clones.

clone_size | j_call | d_call | v_call | cdr3_nt | cdr3_aa
. | TRBJ2-2 | . | TRBV2 | TGTGCCAGGAGCATGGACTTCGTCACCGGGGAGCTGTTTTTT | CARSMDFVTGELFF
many | TRBJ1-2 | TRBD1 | TRBV28 | TGTGCCAGCAGCTCGGGACAGGGGGCCTCTGGCTACACCTTC | CASSSGQGASGYTF
. | TRBJ2-5 | TRBD2 | TRBV12-3/TRBV12-4 | TGTGCCAGCAGTCCCCGGGGACTAGCGGGACAGACCCAGTACTTC | CASSPRGLAGQTQYF
few | TRBJ1-1 | . | TRBV20-1 | TGCAGTGCCGCGTCGGGGGAGTCTGGGACTGAAGCTTTCTTT | CSAASGESGTEAFF
many | TRBJ1-2 | TRBD1 | TRBV28 | TGTGCCAGCAGTGGGGACAGAGACGACGGTAACTATGGCTACACCTTC | CASSGDRDDGNYGYTF
many | TRBJ1-5 | TRBD1 | TRBV20-1 | TGCAGTGCTAGCCGGGACAGGGGGCAGCCCCAGCATTTT | CSASRDRGQPQHF
many | TRBJ1-4 | . | TRBV6-1 | TGTGCCAGCCAACAGGCTGCAACTAATGAAAAACTGTTTTTT | CASQQAATNEKLFF
few | TRBJ1-2 | . | TRBV7-2 | TGTGCCAGCAGCTACCCTAATTTTCTCTATGGCTACACCTTC | CASSYPNFLYGYTF
. | TRBJ1-1 | TRBD1 | TRBV10-3 | TGTGCCATCAGTGAGTCGAGGGGACAGGGCGGCGTTCGAGCTTTCTTT | CAISESRGQGGVRAFF
. | TRBJ1-6 | . | TRBV7-9 | TGTGCCAGCAGAGTCCTGAATTCACCCCTCCACTTT | CASRVLNSPLHF
many | TRBJ2-5 | TRBD2 | TRBV20-1 | TGCAGTGCTAGCTCCCCGGGACTAGCGGGGGTGGGGACCCAGTACTTC | CSASSPGLAGVGTQYF
medium-sized | TRBJ2-1 | . | TRBV6-1 | TGTGCCAGCAGTTATGGACAGTACAATGAGCAGTTCTTC | CASSYGQYNEQFF
. | TRBJ2-2 | . | TRBV29-1 | TGCAGCGTAACAGGGGACTCCGGGGAGCTGTTTTTT | CSVTGDSGELFF
many | TRBJ2-1 | TRBD2 | TRBV4-2 | TGTGCCAGCACCCGAAGCGGGGGGGCCTACAATGAGCAGTTCTTC | CASTRSGGAYNEQFF
many | TRBJ2-7 | TRBD2 | TRBV28 | TGTGCCAGCAGTTTGGATTCGCGGGGGGGTTACGAGCAGTACTTC | CASSLDSRGGYEQYF
many | TRBJ1-5 | . | TRBV20-1 | TGCAGTGCTCCTAGCAGGTACGGGCCCCAGCATTTT | CSAPSRYGPQHF
. | TRBJ2-2 | . | TRBV10-3 | TGTGCCATCAGTGCGGGGGAAGGGACCGGGGAGCTGTTTTTT | CAISAGEGTGELFF
. | TRBJ2-5 | . | TRBV10-3 | TGTGCCATCAATCCCGGGGGGCCCCAAGAGACCCAGTACTTC | CAINPGGPQETQYF
many | TRBJ1-2 | . | TRBV27 | TGTGCCAGCAGTTCCTGGGGCGGGGTGGATGGGGATGGCTACACCTTC | CASSSWGGVDGDGYTF
few | TRBJ2-2 | . | TRBV19 | TGTGCCAGTAGTTTAGGGGATTCCGGGGAGCTGTTTTTT | CASSLGDSGELFF
many | TRBJ1-5 | . | TRBV19 | TGTGCCAGTAGTCCCCCAGAGACCTATAGCAATCAGCCCCAGCATTTT | CASSPPETYSNQPQHF
few | TRBJ2-5 | . | TRBV4-2 | TGTGCCAGCAGCCAAGATGGTCCCGGCCAAGAGACCCAGTACTTC | CASSQDGPGQETQYF
few | TRBJ2-2 | . | TRBV29-1 | TGCAGCGTTGATAGTTTGTACACCGGGGAGCTGTTTTTT | CSVDSLYTGELFF